One and the same sample provided the 32 T cell receptor beta chains below, sequenced in a study of cytomegalovirus exposure and HLA in healthy donors. The PCR was carried out with 60 Vbeta primers and 13 Jbeta primers. Using immunoSEQ multiplex PCR, the repertoire was profiled, and TCRdb retains in-frame clones only, with some absent. The sample holds 150,000 to 200,000 clones, more than 75% seen once. The sample taken for sequencing was PBMCs. These receptors were collected from a man aged 18 to 29 in good health and CMV-seropositive.

For this clone: At one boundary the junction diverges from the germline segment, which might be a read error. The rearrangement links TRBV2 to TRBJ2-4; TRBD2 matches at 12 bases. This CDR3 is built from 15 residues. The germline V gene has CDR1 SNHLY and CDR2 FYNNEI. CDR3 region: CASSDTSGGLNSQYF. The CDR3, as DNA: TGTGCCAGCAGTGATACTAGCGGGGGGCTAAACAGTCAGTACTTC.

In this sample, this clone turned up a few times. V and J are TRBV4-3 and TRBJ1-3; D unresolved. CDR1 is LGHNA and CDR2 is YSLEER in the germline V gene. This CDR3 has 14 amino acids. V gave up 3 bases and J gave up 7 bases, with 13 bases separating them. The CDR3 reads CASSQEGGRNTIYF. CDR3 nucleotide sequence: TGCGCCAGCAGCCAGGAGGGAGGGCGGAACACCATATATTTT.

With regard to this clone: One junction end does not reproduce the germline sequence, and a read error may be involved. This chain connects TRBV7-2 to TRBJ2-5; 7 nucleotides align to TRBD1. The CDR3 consists of 13 residues. Germline V gene data show CDR1 as SGHTA and CDR2 as FQGNSA. The CDR3 region is CVSSLDQKGAQYF. The CDR3 region has the DNA TGTGTCAGCAGCTTAGACCAGAAGGGGGCACAGTACTTC.

The chain is built from TRBV5-1 and TRBJ1-4; D unclear. The CDR3 contains 14 residues. V was shortened by 0 bases and J by 3 bases, with 6 bases between the two germline ends. Per the germline V gene, CDR1 is SGHRS and CDR2 is YFSETQ. The CDR3 nucleotides are TGCGCCAGCAGCTTGGGTCAGTCTAATGAAAAACTGTTTTTT. It translates to CASSLGQSNEKLFF.

The J gene is TRBJ2-7, the V gene TRBV5-6, with D tentatively TRBD2 (5 bases). The CDR3 runs 15 residues. Germline-derived CDR1 and CDR2 are SGHDT and YYEEEE. V lost 3 bases and J 7 bases, leaving 20 bases between the germline ends. The CDR3 reads CASSSPSGSLGEQYF. CDR3 nucleotides: TGTGCCAGCAGCTCCCCCTCGGGAAGCTTGGGGGAGCAGTACTTC.

V gene TRBV5-8 combines with J gene TRBJ2-7; D is perhaps TRBD1 (5 bases). Germline V CDR1 and CDR2: SGHTS, YDEGEE. The CDR3 is 16 residues long. V lost 0 bases, J lost 2 bases, and 15 bases lay in between. The chain's CDR3 is CASSLGFWTSTYEQYF. The CDR3 nucleotides read TGTGCCAGCAGCTTGGGGTTCTGGACATCTACCTACGAGCAGTACTTC.

The chain joins TRBV5-5 to TRBJ2-7; a possible D gene is TRBD1 (6 bases). CDR1 is SGHKS, CDR2 YYEKEE, per germline (reference sequence). This CDR3 comprises 13 residues. Trimming removed 1 base at V and 6 bases at J, with 11 bases between. DNA for the CDR3: TGTGCCAGCAGCTTGATACAGGGTGGCGAGCAGTACTTC. This sequence encodes CASSLIQGGEQYF.

The gene calls are TRBV5-4 and TRBJ1-4, with 8 bases that match TRBD1. CDR1 and CDR2 (germline): SGHNT, YYREEE (reference sequence). V lost 4 bases, J lost 7 bases, and 6 bases stayed unmatched. CDR3 length equals 14 residues. CDR3 loop: CASSTDRVGEKLFF. The CDR3 nucleotides are TGTGCCAGCAGCACGGACAGGGTGGGTGAAAAACTGTTTTTT.

This chain connects TRBV27 to TRBJ2-1, with D tentatively TRBD2 (6 bases). The CDR3 extends over 11 amino acids. Germline CDR1 is MNHEY and CDR2 is SMNVEV (reference sequence). V was pared by 5 bases and J by 8 bases, with 7 bases between. The CDR3 spells CASSGGDEQFF. The CDR3, as DNA: TGTGCCAGCAGTGGCGGGGATGAGCAGTTCTTC.

This clone was observed once. This chain joins TRBV6-1 and TRBJ1-1; no definite D call. CDR1 and CDR2 (germline): MNHNS, SASEGT. Trimming shortened V by 10 bases and J by 4 bases, and 16 bases separated the two germline ends. This CDR3 comprises 13 residues. DNA of the CDR3: TGTGCCATCTCCGACGGAGGTGGCACTGAAGCTTTCTTT. This encodes CAISDGGGTEAFF.

The sample holds one count of this clone. One end of the junction fails to match germline, which may point to a read error. The chain couples TRBV2 to TRBJ2-4; TRBD2 might be the D (5 bases). This CDR3 region has 17 residues. Germline V CDR1 and CDR2: SNHLY, FYNNEI. The CDR3 sequence is CASSEALGPLAKNSQYF. DNA for the CDR3: TGTGCCAGCAGTGAAGCGTTAGGACCTCTAGCCAAAAACAGTCAGTACTTC.

The chain joins TRBV5-1 to TRBJ2-3; 9 positions agree with TRBD2. Losses at the gene ends were 0 bases for V and 7 bases for J; bases not matched to a gene: 9. The CDR3 has 16 amino acids. Germline V CDR1 and CDR2: SGHRS, YFSETQ. Written as DNA, the CDR3 is TGCGCCAGCAGCTTGGCGGCGGGGGGGTTGTGGAATACGCAGTATTTT. Protein product: CASSLAAGGLWNTQYF.

Here the CDR3 DNA reads TGTGCCAGCAGCCGGGGGGGCGCGGGCTATGGCTACACCTTC. This translates into CASSRGGAGYGYTF. The V call is TRBV7-8, the J call TRBJ1-2, with TRBD1 as a possible D gene (6 bases). CDR1 and CDR2 from the germline V gene are SGHVS and FQNEAQ. The V end was cut by 5 bases, the J end by 4 bases, with 14 bases between. The CDR3 contains 14 residues.

As regards this clone: The sample holds other DNA sequences that translate to the same CDR3. The chain is built from TRBV7-9 and TRBJ2-7, with 11 bases fitting TRBD1. V was clipped by 1 base and J by 3 bases; unmatched bases: 8. The CDR3 length is 17 residues. Per germline, CDR1 SEHNR and CDR2 FQNEAQ (reference sequence). This chain's CDR3 is CASSLGDRGVGLYEQYF. The CDR3 DNA reads TGTGCCAGCAGCTTAGGGGACAGGGGGGTCGGCCTCTACGAGCAGTACTTC.

V is TRBV2 and J is TRBJ1-4, with a possible D match to TRBD1 (5 bases). With 2 bases removed from V and 11 bases from J, the gap between germline ends came to 9 bases. This CDR3 region has 12 residues. In germline, CDR1 is SNHLY, CDR2 FYNNEI. The CDR3 protein is CASSEPGPKLFF. The CDR3 nucleotides read TGTGCCAGCAGTGAACCAGGGCCGAAACTGTTTTTT.

The chain is built from TRBV9 and TRBJ2-7, with 9 bases matching TRBD2. V was clipped by 4 bases and J by 7 bases; unmatched bases: 21. The length of the CDR3 is 18 residues. CDR1 and CDR2 from the germline V gene are SGDLS and YYNGEE. In DNA, the CDR3 is TGTGCCAGCAGCCCCGAAGGGGGCCGGGGGCGGGGGGGCGCGGAGCAGTACTTC. The encoded protein is CASSPEGGRGRGGAEQYF.

The gene calls are TRBV25-1 and TRBJ1-1; the match to TRBD1 covers 8 bases. CDR1 and CDR2 (germline): MGHDK, SYGVNS. V lost 8 bases and J lost 7; bases outside the gene matches: 9. The CDR3 runs 13 residues. In DNA, the CDR3 is TGTGCCAGCGTCGGGACAGGCCTACTTGAAGCTTTCTTT. As protein: CASVGTGLLEAFF.

The rearrangement links TRBV5-6 to TRBJ2-7; D perhaps matches TRBD1 (6 bases). Germline loops: CDR1 SGHDT, CDR2 YYEEEE. This CDR3 has 13 amino acids. V was cut by 0 bases and J by 7 bases, with 11 bases left in between. Written as DNA, the CDR3 is TGTGCCAGCAGCTTGGGGGGGCCCTGGGAGCAGTACTTC. This codes for CASSLGGPWEQYF.

This chain links TRBV13 with TRBJ2-1; D might be TRBD1 (5 bases). V was trimmed by 5 bases and J by 6 bases, leaving 11 bases between them. The CDR3 length is 13 residues. CDR1 and CDR2 (germline): PRHDT, FYEKMQ (reference sequence). CDR3 loop: CASSPGHSNEQFF. As DNA, the CDR3 is TGTGCCAGCAGCCCCGGACACTCCAATGAGCAGTTCTTC. Full variable domain (missing parts from reference TRBV13 and TRBJ2-1): AAGVIQSPRHLIKEKRETATLKCYPIPRHDTVYWYQQGPGQDPQFLISFYEKMQSDKGSIPDRFSAQQFSDYHSELNMSSLELGDSALYFCASSPGHSNEQFFGPGTRLTVL.

The chain combines TRBV5-1 with TRBJ1-6; D unclear. V lost 0 bases and J 6 bases, leaving 7 bases between the germline ends. This CDR3 region has 14 residues. Germline-derived CDR1 and CDR2 are SGHRS and YFSETQ. CDR3 sequence reads: CASSLDPINSPLHF. CDR3 in DNA: TGCGCCAGCAGCTTGGATCCCATTAATTCACCCCTCCACTTT.

The chain joins TRBV9 to TRBJ2-3; D ambiguous. The germline gives CDR1 SGDLS, CDR2 YYNGEE. There are 12 residues in the CDR3. The V end was cut by 0 bases, the J end by 5 bases, with 4 bases between. The CDR3 nucleotides read TGTGCCAGCAGCGTAGTTAGAGATACGCAGTATTTT. Translated, it gives CASSVVRDTQYF.

Concerning this clone itself: Additional DNA sequences in this sample encode the identical CDR3. The chain couples TRBV6-5 to TRBJ1-2, with 8 positions matching TRBD1. V dropped 4 bases and J dropped 9; count of bases not matched to a gene: 13. Germline-derived CDR1 and CDR2 are MNHEY and SVGAGI. CDR3 length equals 15 residues. The DNA for the CDR3 is TGTGCCAGCAGTTCCAAACTACGACAGGGGTTTAGCTACACCTTC. Protein product: CASSSKLRQGFSYTF.

The chain employs TRBV7-2 and TRBJ1-2; 8 nucleotides agree with TRBD1. Germline V lookup: CDR1 SGHTA, CDR2 FQGNSA. The CDR3 consists of 15 residues. With V trimmed by 5 bases and J by 7 bases, 12 bases remained unmatched. The CDR3 spells CASSQRGQGITGYTF. CDR3 coding DNA: TGTGCCAGCAGCCAACGCGGACAGGGAATAACTGGCTACACCTTC.

J is TRBJ1-5 and V is TRBV4-1; TRBD1 is a possible D gene (5 bases). V was trimmed by 0 bases and J by 0 bases, leaving 21 bases between them. CDR3 size: 20 residues. Germline values: CDR1 MGHRA, CDR2 YSYEKL. The CDR3: CASSQDQTEPRLYSNQPQHF. The CDR3 nucleotides read TGCGCCAGCAGCCAAGATCAGACAGAACCCCGATTATATAGCAATCAGCCCCAGCATTTT.

This clone was observed a single time. The genes are TRBV2 and TRBJ2-1; D is possibly TRBD2 (6 bases). Germline assignment: CDR1 SNHLY and CDR2 FYNNEI. The CDR3 has 17 residues. Trimming pared 4 bases from V and 5 bases from J, leaving 21 bases between. The CDR3 spells CASSVRQLIGGNNEQFF. For the CDR3, the DNA is TGTGCCAGCAGTGTGAGACAGTTGATCGGGGGAAACAATGAGCAGTTCTTC.

This chain connects TRBV6-5 to TRBJ2-2, with D possibly matching TRBD1 (6 bases). Trimming took 6 bases from V and 6 from J, leaving 14 bases between them. The CDR3 loop spans 14 amino acids. CDR1 is MNHEY, CDR2 SVGAGI, per germline. CDR3 DNA: TGTGCCAGCAGCAACCCAGGGGTCCCCGGGGAGCTGTTTTTT. The encoded protein is CASSNPGVPGELFF.

The chain employs TRBV9 and TRBJ2-2, with 9 bases lining up with TRBD1. Trimming at V came to 0 bases and at J to 3 bases, leaving 3 bases not matched to a gene. Germline V gene data show CDR1 as SGDLS and CDR2 as YYNGEE. This CDR3 is built from 16 residues. The CDR3 nucleotides read TGTGCCAGCAGCGTAGCCCGGGACAGGGACACCGGGGAGCTGTTTTTT. Amino acid sequence: CASSVARDRDTGELFF.

The chain recombines TRBV11-1 with TRBJ2-3; 9 bases are a match to TRBD2. Germline V lookup: CDR1 SGHAT, CDR2 FQDESV (reference sequence). This CDR3 is 15 amino acids long. V lost 6 bases to trimming and J lost 1 base; unmatched junction nucleotides: 5. The CDR3 DNA follows: TGTGCCAGCAGGGAAAAGCGGGGGGGCACAGATACGCAGTATTTT. The encoded protein is CASREKRGGTDTQYF.

V and J are TRBV11-2 and TRBJ1-4, with D hard to call. Germline lookup yields CDR1 SGHAT and CDR2 FQNNGV. V was cut by 6 bases and J by 8 bases, with 13 bases left in between. The CDR3 totals 13 residues. CDR3 sequence: CASSPVHREKLFF. In nucleotides, the CDR3 is TGTGCCAGCAGTCCTGTACATCGCGAAAAACTGTTTTTT. Together with reference TRBV11-2 and TRBJ1-4, the CDR3 gives the full variable domain: EAGVAQSPRYKIIEKRQSVAFWCNPISGHATLYWYQQILGQGPKLLIQFQNNGVVDDSQLPKDRFSAERLKGVDSTLKIQPAKLEDSAVYLCASSPVHREKLFFGSGTQLSVL.

The chain is built from TRBV5-6 and TRBJ2-2; D ambiguous. The CDR3 contains 14 residues. The V and J ends lost 0 bases and 4 bases respectively, with 7 bases between them. Germline-derived CDR1 and CDR2 are SGHDT and YYEEEE. The DNA for the CDR3 is TGTGCCAGCAGCTTGGCCGGGTTCACCGGGGAGCTGTTTTTT. The encoded protein is CASSLAGFTGELFF.

The chain carries TRBV19 and TRBJ1-5; D is unclear. Germline V lookup: CDR1 LNHDA, CDR2 SQIVND (reference sequence). V was shortened by 1 base and J by 4 bases, with 5 bases between the two germline ends. The CDR3 runs 13 residues. In DNA form, the CDR3 reads TGTGCCAGTAGTATAGCCCATAATCAGCCCCAGCATTTT. It encodes CASSIAHNQPQHF.

Concerning this clone itself: The junction shows a germline mismatch at one end, possibly a read error. The gene calls are TRBV7-9 and TRBJ2-1; a weak D match, TRBD1 (6 bases). Germline CDR1 reads SEHNR; CDR2 reads FQNEAQ (reference sequence). This CDR3 spans 15 amino acids. The chain's CDR3 is CSSSKSDIQGNEQFF. CDR3 in DNA: TGTTCCAGCAGCAAGAGCGACATCCAGGGGAATGAGCAGTTCTTC.